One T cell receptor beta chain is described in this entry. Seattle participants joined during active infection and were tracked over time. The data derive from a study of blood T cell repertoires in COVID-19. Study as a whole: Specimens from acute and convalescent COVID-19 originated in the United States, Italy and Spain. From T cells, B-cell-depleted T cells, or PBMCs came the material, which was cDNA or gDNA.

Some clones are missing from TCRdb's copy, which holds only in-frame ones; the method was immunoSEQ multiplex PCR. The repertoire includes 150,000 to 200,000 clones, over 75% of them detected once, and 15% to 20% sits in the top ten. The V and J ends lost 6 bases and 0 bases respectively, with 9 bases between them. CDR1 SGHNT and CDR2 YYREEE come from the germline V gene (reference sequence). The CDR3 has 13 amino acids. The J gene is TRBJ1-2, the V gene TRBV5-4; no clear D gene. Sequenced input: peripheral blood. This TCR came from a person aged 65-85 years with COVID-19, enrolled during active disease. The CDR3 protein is CASTPQPNYGYTF. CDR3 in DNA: TGTGCCAGCACCCCACAGCCTAACTATGGCTACACCTTC.